The 23 T cell receptor beta chains below come from one sample, sequenced in a study of blood T cell repertoires in COVID-19. This table comes from immunoSEQ multiplex PCR, and its TCRdb copy is limited to in-frame clones, with some not included. Of 180,000 or so clones listed, approximately 85% are singletons. The source material was PBMCs or T cells enriched from blood (not recorded which). These receptors came from a middle-aged man who had recovered from COVID-19.

The chain recombines TRBV9 with TRBJ2-1; tentative D call: TRBD2 (7 bases). CDR3 length: 17 residues. Per the germline V gene, CDR1 is SGDLS and CDR2 is YYNGEE. The ends were cut back, 3 bases at V and 4 bases at J, with 20 bases in the middle. The DNA for the CDR3 is TGTGCCAGCAGCGGTAGTGGGGGGGGCGCCCCATACAATGAGCAGTTCTTC. It yields the protein CASSGSGGGAPYNEQFF.

This clone was recorded only once. The rearrangement uses TRBV4-1 and TRBJ2-1, with a weak D call TRBD2 (6 bases). Deletions cut 5 bases from V and 5 bases from J, with 31 bases between. The CDR3 has 20 residues. The germline V gene encodes CDR1 MGHRA and CDR2 YSYEKL. The CDR3 here is CASSSWSRQALTGAHNEQFF. The CDR3 nucleotides are TGCGCCAGCAGCTCTTGGTCTCGCCAGGCTTTAACGGGAGCCCACAATGAGCAGTTCTTC.

V usage is TRBV12-5 and J usage is TRBJ1-5, with D perhaps TRBD1 (5 bases). Trimming stripped 10 bases from V and 4 bases from J, with 14 bases between. The CDR3 spans 13 residues. Germline V lookup: CDR1 LGHNT, CDR2 FRNRAP. The CDR3 nucleotides read TGTGCTACGGGGGGGGTAGGAAATCAGCCCCAGCATTTT. It yields the protein CATGGVGNQPQHF.

The chain couples TRBV7-9 to TRBJ1-2, with D possibly TRBD1 on 5 matching bases. Germline loops: CDR1 SEHNR, CDR2 FQNEAQ (reference sequence). Trimming pared 5 bases from V and 3 bases from J, leaving 19 bases between. This CDR3 is built from 16 residues. CDR3 nucleotide sequence: TGTGCCAGCAGCCTCCGGACCGGGACTTATGACTATGGCTACACCTTC. Its translation is CASSLRTGTYDYGYTF.

This clone appeared a few times. The V gene is TRBV2, the J gene TRBJ1-5, with D tentatively TRBD1 (6 bases). V was trimmed by 3 bases and J by 7 bases, leaving 16 bases between them. This CDR3 contains 15 residues. The germline CDR1 and CDR2 sequences are SNHLY and FYNNEI. The CDR3 region is CASSEGHQGNQPQHF. CDR3 DNA sequence: TGTGCCAGCAGTGAGGGACACCAAGGGAACCAGCCCCAGCATTTT.

The rearrangement joins TRBV2 to TRBJ2-5; possible D gene TRBD1, 6 bases. Germline V gene data show CDR1 as SNHLY and CDR2 as FYNNEI. This CDR3 region has 11 residues. V was trimmed by 6 bases and J by 9 bases, leaving 11 bases between them. The DNA for the CDR3 is TGTGCCAGCAGGGGGGCCCTGGCCCAGTACTTC. Translated: CASRGALAQYF.

The V call is TRBV11-2, the J call TRBJ1-6; 7 nucleotides match TRBD1. Germline assignment: CDR1 SGHAT and CDR2 FQNNGV. After removal of 0 bases from V and 7 bases from J, the junction contained 3 bases not matched to a gene. The CDR3 spans 15 residues. Here the CDR3 reads CASSLEGTANSPLHF. The CDR3 DNA is TGTGCCAGCAGCTTAGAAGGGACAGCGAATTCACCCCTCCACTTT.

The sample holds one count of this clone. The rearrangement links TRBV30 to TRBJ1-1; a weak D match, TRBD1 (5 bases). Deletions cut 7 bases from V and 3 bases from J, with 15 bases between. The V gene's germline CDR1 is GTSNPN and CDR2 SVGIG (reference sequence). The CDR3 spans 13 residues. CDR3 in amino acids: CAFGNWGDTEAFF. In nucleotides, the CDR3 is TGTGCCTTTGGAAATTGGGGGGACACTGAAGCTTTCTTT.

CDR3 protein: CASSEGVHSTGELFF. The CDR3 bases are TGTGCCAGCAGTGAAGGCGTACACAGCACCGGGGAGCTGTTTTTT. The J gene is TRBJ2-2, the V gene TRBV2; D remains unclear. The CDR3 consists of 15 residues. Trimming cost V 1 base and J 4 bases, with 10 bases left between them. Germline V gene data show CDR1 as SNHLY and CDR2 as FYNNEI.

The J gene is TRBJ1-1, the V gene TRBV5-1, with D tentatively TRBD1 (6 bases). Trimming left V 4 bases short and J 6 bases short, with 13 bases between. The CDR3 is 13 amino acids. Germline-derived CDR1 and CDR2 are SGHRS and YFSETQ. The CDR3 sequence: CASSPDSSAEAFF. CDR3 nucleotide sequence: TGCGCCAGCAGCCCGGACAGTAGTGCTGAAGCTTTCTTT.

The chain combines TRBV5-1 with TRBJ1-1; the D gene is possibly TRBD1 (5 bases). Germline assignment: CDR1 SGHRS and CDR2 YFSETQ. Trimming left V 3 bases short and J 6 bases short, with 18 bases between. The CDR3 is made up of 15 amino acids. CDR3 coding DNA: TGCGCCAGCAGCTCGCCGGGACTCCTCGATTCTGAAGCTTTCTTT. This sequence encodes CASSSPGLLDSEAFF.

This chain joins TRBV4-2 and TRBJ2-3, with 10 bases that match TRBD1. Germline trimming cut 4 bases from V and 4 bases from J; bases unmatched to any gene: 5. The CDR3 has 15 residues. The germline CDR1 and CDR2 sequences are LGHNA and YNFKEQ. The CDR3 spells CASSPGQGGADTQYF. CDR3 DNA sequence: TGTGCCAGCAGCCCCGGACAGGGGGGAGCAGATACGCAGTATTTT.

This clone was recorded a few times. The chain recombines TRBV7-9 with TRBJ2-7; perhaps TRBD2 as D (6 bases). The CDR3 is 18 residues long. Looked up from germline, CDR1 is SEHNR and CDR2 is FQNEAQ (reference sequence). The V gene lost 4 bases and the J gene lost 0 bases, with 22 bases spanning the gap. The CDR3 reads CASSSPASAGRGSYEQYF. The CDR3 bases are TGTGCCAGCAGCTCCCCCGCCTCGGCGGGAAGGGGCTCCTACGAGCAGTACTTC.

V gene TRBV7-2 combines with J gene TRBJ1-3; D is uncertain. Trimming took off 1 base at V and 4 bases at J, with 5 bases between the two ends. Germline CDR1 is SGHTA and CDR2 is FQGNSA. This CDR3 spans 13 amino acids. CDR3 protein: CASSLGAGNTIYF. The CDR3, as DNA: TGTGCCAGCAGCTTAGGGGCGGGAAACACCATATATTTT.

This clone was recorded only once. The CDR3 DNA reads TGTGCCAGCAGCCAAGATGGCAGGGACTATGGCTACACCTTC. It is translated as CASSQDGRDYGYTF. This rearrangement joins TRBV3-1 (or the pseudogene TRBV3-2) to TRBJ1-2, with D perhaps matching TRBD1 (5 bases). CDR3 length equals 14 residues. CDR1 and CDR2 (germline): LGHDT, YNNKEL (reference sequence). The V gene lost 0 bases and the J gene lost 3 bases, with 8 bases spanning the gap.

The chain is built from TRBV3-1 (or the pseudogene TRBV3-2) and TRBJ1-2; 7 bases are shared with TRBD1. The germline V gene has CDR1 LGHDT and CDR2 YNNKEL (reference sequence). With V trimmed by 0 bases and J by 10 bases, 5 bases remained unmatched. This CDR3 comprises 13 residues. In nucleotides, the CDR3 is TGTGCCAGCAGCCAAGATAAGGGGGCAGCCTACACCTTC. It yields the protein CASSQDKGAAYTF.

The chain links TRBV6-2 or TRBV6-3 to TRBJ2-7; the match to TRBD1 covers 8 bases. Germline V gene lookup returns CDR1 MNHEY and CDR2 SVGEGT. Trimming took 4 bases from V and 5 from J; bases not matched to a gene: 7. The CDR3 contains 14 residues. The CDR3, as DNA: TGTGCCAGCAGTTTGGACAGGGAATTAGACGAGCAGTACTTC. Its protein is CASSLDRELDEQYF.

This chain joins TRBV30 and TRBJ2-5, with TRBD2 identical over 9 bases. The germline V gene encodes CDR1 GTSNPN and CDR2 SVGIG (reference sequence). V trimming: 3 bases; J trimming: 6 bases; junction bases outside the gene matches: 2. The CDR3 length is 12 residues. CDR3 sequence (DNA): TGTGCCTGGAGAACTAGCGGGCAGACCCAGTACTTC. Encoded protein: CAWRTSGQTQYF.

V gene TRBV7-3 combines with J gene TRBJ1-2; 8 bases are a match to TRBD1. V lost 5 bases, J lost 2 bases, and 10 bases stayed unmatched. The CDR3 has 16 amino acids. Germline V CDR1 and CDR2: SGHTA, FQGTGA. The CDR3 reads CASSERGDRPNYGYTF. The DNA of the CDR3 is TGTGCCAGCAGCGAAAGGGGGGACAGGCCAAACTATGGCTACACCTTC.

The chain links TRBV6-5 to TRBJ1-1; D may be TRBD1 (6 bases). The germline gives CDR1 MNHEY, CDR2 SVGAGI. This CDR3 has 14 residues. The V gene lost 6 bases and the J gene lost 5 bases, with 16 bases spanning the gap. The CDR3 loop is CASRRQVRGTEAFF. DNA of the CDR3: TGTGCCAGCAGGCGACAGGTCAGGGGAACTGAAGCTTTCTTT.

The J gene is TRBJ1-4, the V gene TRBV6-5; D perhaps matches TRBD1 (6 bases). Trimming cost V 6 bases and J 0 bases, with 8 bases left between them. This CDR3 is built from 14 residues. Germline CDR1 and CDR2: MNHEY and SVGAGI. The DNA for the CDR3 is TGTGCCAGCAGCCACAGGGCAACTAATGAAAAACTGTTTTTT. It translates to CASSHRATNEKLFF.

The V gene is TRBV5-1, the J gene TRBJ2-7; D remains ambiguous. V lost 2 bases and J 5 bases, leaving 8 bases between the germline ends. This CDR3 has 12 amino acids. Germline values: CDR1 SGHRS, CDR2 YFSETQ. The CDR3 region is CASSLSEDEQYF. The CDR3 nucleotides are TGCGCCAGCAGCTTAAGTGAGGACGAGCAGTACTTC.

The chain links TRBV9 to TRBJ2-1; 7 bases map to TRBD1. The germline CDR1 and CDR2 sequences are SGDLS and YYNGEE. V dropped 4 bases and J dropped 7; count of bases not matched to a gene: 29. The CDR3 extends over 21 amino acids. Here the CDR3 DNA reads TGTGCCAGCAGCCCCCCCCGACAGGGCCCCCTAAGGCAGGGGATGTATAATGAGCAGTTCTTC. This gives the protein CASSPPRQGPLRQGMYNEQFF.